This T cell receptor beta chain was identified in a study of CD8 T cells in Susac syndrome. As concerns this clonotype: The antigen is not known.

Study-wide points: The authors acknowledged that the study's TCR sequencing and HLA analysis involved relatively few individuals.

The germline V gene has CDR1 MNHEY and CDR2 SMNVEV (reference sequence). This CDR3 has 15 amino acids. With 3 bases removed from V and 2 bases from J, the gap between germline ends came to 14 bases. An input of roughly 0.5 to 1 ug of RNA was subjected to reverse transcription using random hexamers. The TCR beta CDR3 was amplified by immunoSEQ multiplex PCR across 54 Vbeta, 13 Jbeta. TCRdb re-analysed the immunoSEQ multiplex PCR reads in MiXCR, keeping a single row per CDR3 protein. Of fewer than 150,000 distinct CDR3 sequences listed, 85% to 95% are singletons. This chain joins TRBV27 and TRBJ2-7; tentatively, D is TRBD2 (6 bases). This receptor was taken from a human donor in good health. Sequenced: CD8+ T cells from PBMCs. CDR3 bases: TGTGCCAGCAGTTTTATCCGGGAGTTCCCCTACGAGCAGTACTTC. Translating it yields CASSFIREFPYEQYF.